This paragraph covers one TCR beta chain sequence. cDNA libraries for TCR alpha and TCR beta, carrying sample barcodes and UMIs, came from 5'RACE with constant-segment primers. TCRdb reanalysed the 5' RACE reads using MiXCR and keeps one entry per CDR3 protein. The table has around 510,000 distinct CDR3 sequences, about 20% seen once. The data are from a study of T-cell memory formation after mild COVID-19. CDR1 and CDR2 from the germline V gene are SGHAT and FQNNGV. CDR3 length equals 15 residues. V dropped 6 bases and J dropped 5 bases, with 19 bases sitting between them. The TCR originated in an adult woman who had mild COVID-19 (a few samples of this study predate the infection). Cell type and time point are not known. J is TRBJ1-1 and V is TRBV11-2; D is perhaps TRBD1 (5 bases). The sequencing input was PBMCs or a T cell subset sorted from them (not recorded which). CDR3 in DNA: TGTGCCAGCAGTTCCCAGGTGGGGGGGAAAACTGAAGCTTTCTTT. Translation gives CASSSQVGGKTEAFF.